The 26 T cell receptor beta chains presented below share a single source sample, sequenced in a study of blood T cell repertoires in COVID-19. The method was immunoSEQ multiplex PCR; TCRdb's version includes in-frame clones alone and lacks a portion of them. The sample shows about 58,000 clones, 75% to 90% of them seen only once. The sample taken for sequencing was peripheral blood. These receptor sequences come from a woman in her 70s with active COVID-19.

This clone was seen just once. The V and J genes are TRBV2 and TRBJ2-7; D is perhaps TRBD1 (5 bases). The CDR3 runs to 14 residues. The germline gives CDR1 SNHLY, CDR2 FYNNEI. The V gene lost 0 bases and the J gene lost 3 bases, with 9 bases spanning the gap. CDR3 amino acids: CASSEASRDYEQYF. The CDR3 nucleotides are TGTGCCAGCAGTGAAGCTTCCAGGGACTACGAGCAGTACTTC.

The genes are TRBV27 and TRBJ2-7; 8 nucleotides agree with TRBD1. Germline CDR1 reads MNHEY; CDR2 reads SMNVEV (reference sequence). V shed 7 bases, J shed 0 bases, and the junction held 8 bases outside the gene matches. The CDR3 loop spans 15 amino acids. The CDR3 nucleotides are TGTGCCAGCATCACTCGGGACAGGAGCTCCTACGAGCAGTACTTC. Translation: CASITRDRSSYEQYF.

This chain joins TRBV15 and TRBJ2-1; tentatively, D is TRBD2 (5 bases). V lost 9 bases to trimming and J lost 7 bases, with 13 bases between them. Per germline, CDR1 LNHNV and CDR2 YYDKDF (reference sequence). The CDR3 sequence is 12 residues long. The CDR3 loop reads CATEEDRNEQFF. In DNA form, the CDR3 reads TGTGCCACGGAGGAGGATCGAAATGAGCAGTTCTTC.

In this sample, this clone turned up once. The CDR3 bases are TGTGCCAGCAGCCCTCGGGGGGCGGGAGAGACCCAGTACTTC. The encoded protein is CASSPRGAGETQYF. The chain employs TRBV3-1 (or the pseudogene TRBV3-2) and TRBJ2-5; D may be TRBD2 (7 bases). This CDR3 spans 14 amino acids. Germline V CDR1 and CDR2: LGHDT, YNNKEL (reference sequence). V was shortened by 4 bases and J by 4 bases, with 13 bases between the two germline ends.

The rearrangement links TRBV5-4 to TRBJ1-1, with D possibly being TRBD1 (5 bases). V lost 2 bases to trimming and J lost 3 bases, with 11 bases between them. The CDR3 is 14 residues long. Germline V lookup: CDR1 SGHNT, CDR2 YYREEE (reference sequence). CDR3 bases: TGTGCCAGCAGCTTCTCAGGGAGGGACACTGAAGCTTTCTTT. Protein product: CASSFSGRDTEAFF.

This chain connects TRBV19 to TRBJ2-7; 9 nucleotides align to TRBD1. The germline CDR1 and CDR2 sequences are LNHDA and SQIVND (reference sequence). This CDR3 is 13 amino acids long. With 4 bases clipped from V and 6 bases from J, the junction kept 4 bases outside the gene matches. The CDR3 bases are TGTGCCAGTAGTAGGACAGGGGTACTCGAGCAGTACTTC. Amino acids: CASSRTGVLEQYF.

The chain has TRBV25-1 and TRBJ2-5, with TRBD1 identical over 9 bases. In germline, CDR1 is MGHDK, CDR2 SYGVNS. The CDR3 has 15 residues. V dropped 7 bases and J dropped 4; count of bases not matched to a gene: 10. The CDR3 nucleotides read TGTGCCAGCACCCCCGGGACAGGGATGGGAGAGACCCAGTACTTC. Its translation is CASTPGTGMGETQYF.

The genes are TRBV11-2 and TRBJ2-1; the match to TRBD2 covers 10 bases. The CDR3 is 15 residues long. V was pared by 2 bases and J by 8 bases, with 6 bases of the junction left unmatched. The germline CDR1 and CDR2 sequences are SGHAT and FQNNGV. The CDR3 DNA reads TGTGCCAGCAGCTTAATTTCTAGCGGGAGCGATGAGCAGTTCTTC. Its protein product is CASSLISSGSDEQFF.

The chain joins TRBV19 to TRBJ1-5; tentative D call: TRBD1 (6 bases). The CDR3 loop spans 13 amino acids. Germline V lookup: CDR1 LNHDA, CDR2 SQIVND (reference sequence). Trimming took off 8 bases at V and 6 bases at J, with 14 bases between the two ends. CDR3 sequence: CASGETGFQPQHF. The CDR3, as DNA: TGTGCCAGTGGGGAGACAGGTTTTCAGCCCCAGCATTTT.

This rearrangement joins TRBV4-1 to TRBJ2-1, with D unresolved. Germline V gives CDR1 MGHRA, CDR2 YSYEKL. V was shortened by 0 bases and J by 0 bases, with 9 bases between the two germline ends. This CDR3 is built from 16 residues. The CDR3 DNA is TGCGCCAGCAGCCAAGACCAGAGGAGCTCCTACAATGAGCAGTTCTTC. This codes for CASSQDQRSSYNEQFF.

The J gene is TRBJ2-7, the V gene TRBV29-1, with a weak D call TRBD2 (5 bases). CDR1 and CDR2 (germline): SQVTM, ANQGSEA. V lost 3 bases and J lost 4, with 7 bases in between. The CDR3 loop spans 11 amino acids. The CDR3 here is CSVEIAYEQYF. Here the CDR3 DNA reads TGCAGCGTTGAGATAGCGTACGAGCAGTACTTC.

The rearrangement uses TRBV11-2 and TRBJ2-1, with 8 nucleotides matching TRBD2. Germline CDR1 is SGHAT and CDR2 is FQNNGV. This CDR3 contains 16 residues. V gave up 3 bases and J gave up 4 bases; unmatched junction bases: 8. The CDR3 DNA sequence: TGTGCCAGCAGCTTTTGGGGTTTAGCGGGGTACAATGAGCAGTTCTTC. It specifies CASSFWGLAGYNEQFF.

This clone was picked up a small number of times. The V and J genes are TRBV11-3 and TRBJ1-1; 10 positions agree with TRBD1. CDR3 size: 16 residues. J lost 6 bases, V lost 1 base, and 8 bases had no gene match. Germline CDR1 reads SGHNT; CDR2 reads YENEEA. The CDR3 DNA is TGTGCCAGCAGCTTAGGGACCGGGACAGGGGTACCTGAAGCTTTCTTT. This translates into CASSLGTGTGVPEAFF.

CDR3 sequence (DNA): TGTGCCAGCAGCTTGGGGGACAGATACAATGAGCAGTTCTTC. It translates to CASSLGDRYNEQFF. The rearrangement uses TRBV5-6 and TRBJ2-1; 7 nucleotides align to TRBD1. Germline V lookup: CDR1 SGHDT, CDR2 YYEEEE. The CDR3 spans 14 residues. The trim removed 0 bases at V and 4 bases at J, leaving 1 base unmatched. The full variable domain, in which reference TRBV5-6 and TRBJ2-1 provide the parts outside the CDR3, is DAGVTQSPTHLIKTRGQQVTLRCSPKSGHDTVSWYQQALGQGPQFIFQYYEEEERQRGNFPDRFSGHQFPNYSSELNVNALLLGDSALYLCASSLGDRYNEQFFGPGTRLTVL.

This sequence joins TRBV5-1 and TRBJ1-2; 7 nucleotides match TRBD1. Germline-derived CDR1 and CDR2 are SGHRS and YFSETQ. The V and J ends lost 4 bases and 6 bases, in that order; junction bases with no gene match: 9. The CDR3 covers 14 residues. The CDR3 DNA reads TGCGCCAGCAGCCCAACCGTGACAGGGCATGGCTACACCTTC. Protein product: CASSPTVTGHGYTF.

This chain joins TRBV19 and TRBJ2-3, with a weak D call TRBD1 (5 bases). V was shortened by 5 bases and J by 4 bases, with 13 bases between the two germline ends. Germline CDR1 and CDR2: LNHDA and SQIVND (reference sequence). This CDR3 has 14 amino acids. In nucleotides, the CDR3 is TGTGCCAGTAGTCTAAGGGGCAGGGCAGATACGCAGTATTTT. Residues: CASSLRGRADTQYF. Filled out from reference TRBV19 and TRBJ2-3, the complete variable domain reads DGGITQSPKYLFRKEGQNVTLSCEQNLNHDAMYWYRQDPGQGLRLIYYSQIVNDFQKGDIAEGYSVSREKKESFPLTVTSAQKNPTAFYLCASSLRGRADTQYFGPGTRLTVL.

This clone has more than one count but fewer than ten. The chain recombines TRBV30 with TRBJ1-2; 9 bases align to TRBD1. The trim removed 7 bases at V and 0 bases at J, leaving 9 bases unmatched. CDR3 size: 15 residues. The germline gives CDR1 GTSNPN, CDR2 SVGIG (reference sequence). CDR3 sequence reads: CASTGTGSSNYGYTF. The CDR3, as DNA: TGTGCCTCGACCGGGACAGGGAGTTCTAACTATGGCTACACCTTC.

V gene TRBV5-4 combines with J gene TRBJ1-1, with unresolved D. The V gene's germline CDR1 is SGHNT and CDR2 YYREEE (reference sequence). V lost 1 base and J 4 bases, leaving 8 bases between the germline ends. The CDR3 extends over 13 amino acids. The CDR3 spells CASSLPLSTEAFF. The CDR3 DNA reads as TGTGCCAGCAGCTTGCCCCTGAGCACTGAAGCTTTCTTT.

This clone was detected only a few times. This chain links TRBV5-6 with TRBJ1-1; TRBD1 aligns across 7 bases. This CDR3 spans 15 amino acids. With 0 bases clipped from V and 5 bases from J, the junction kept 7 bases outside the gene matches. Germline-derived CDR1 and CDR2 are SGHDT and YYEEEE. The chain's CDR3 is CASSLVEGARTEAFF. As DNA, the CDR3 is TGTGCCAGCAGCTTGGTTGAGGGGGCCAGGACTGAAGCTTTCTTT. Full variable domain (missing parts from reference TRBV5-6 and TRBJ1-1): DAGVTQSPTHLIKTRGQQVTLRCSPKSGHDTVSWYQQALGQGPQFIFQYYEEEERQRGNFPDRFSGHQFPNYSSELNVNALLLGDSALYLCASSLVEGARTEAFFGQGTRLTVV.

This chain links TRBV19 with TRBJ1-1, with TRBD1 matching over 7 bases. Germline V lookup: CDR1 LNHDA, CDR2 SQIVND (reference sequence). The CDR3 length is 16 residues. J was trimmed by 0 bases and V by 6 bases; bases with no gene match: 10. Here the CDR3 reads CASSPGPGGLNTEAFF. CDR3 DNA: TGTGCCAGTAGCCCAGGGCCAGGGGGACTGAACACTGAAGCTTTCTTT. The full variable domain, its missing parts supplied by reference TRBV19 and TRBJ1-1, is DGGITQSPKYLFRKEGQNVTLSCEQNLNHDAMYWYRQDPGQGLRLIYYSQIVNDFQKGDIAEGYSVSREKKESFPLTVTSAQKNPTAFYLCASSPGPGGLNTEAFFGQGTRLTVV.

The chain links TRBV7-9 to TRBJ1-3; D gene ambiguous. This CDR3 spans 16 amino acids. Per the germline V gene, CDR1 is SEHNR and CDR2 is FQNEAQ (reference sequence). V shed 3 bases and J shed 0 bases, with 12 bases lying between them. The CDR3 DNA reads as TGTGCCAGCAGCTTGAACAGCCCAAGCTCTGGAAACACCATATATTTT. As protein: CASSLNSPSSGNTIYF.

The chain carries TRBV5-4 and TRBJ2-7; 10 bases line up with TRBD1. Trimming at V came to 2 bases and at J to 4 bases, leaving 3 bases not matched to a gene. The germline gives CDR1 SGHNT, CDR2 YYREEE (reference sequence). CDR3 size: 14 residues. CDR3 amino acids: CASSFGTGEYEQYF. The CDR3 DNA reads as TGTGCCAGCAGCTTTGGGACAGGGGAGTACGAGCAGTACTTC. The variable domain in full, with the rest retrieved from reference TRBV5-4 and TRBJ2-7, is ETGVTQSPTHLIKTRGQQVTLRCSSQSGHNTVSWYQQALGQGPQFIFQYYREEENGRGNFPPRFSGLQFPNYSSELNVNALELDDSALYLCASSFGTGEYEQYFGPGTRLTVT.

In its sample, this clone was seen once. The CDR3 DNA reads TGCGCCAGCAGCTTACGACTAGCGGGGGCCCACAATGAGCAGTTCTTC. This encodes CASSLRLAGAHNEQFF. The rearrangement joins TRBV5-1 to TRBJ2-1; 12 nucleotides align to TRBD2. Germline assignment: CDR1 SGHRS and CDR2 YFSETQ. The CDR3 sequence is 16 residues long. The V and J ends lost 2 bases and 5 bases, in that order; junction bases with no gene match: 5. Full variable domain (rest looked up from reference TRBV5-1 and TRBJ2-1): KAGVTQTPRYLIKTRGQQVTLSCSPISGHRSVSWYQQTPGQGLQFLFEYFSETQRNKGNFPGRFSGRQFSNSRSEMNVSTLELGDSALYLCASSLRLAGAHNEQFFGPGTRLTVL.

The V and J genes are TRBV11-3 and TRBJ2-1, with D perhaps matching TRBD2 (5 bases). The germline CDR1 and CDR2 sequences are SGHNT and YENEEA. The ends were cut back, 5 bases at V and 7 bases at J, with 12 bases in the middle. The CDR3 is 13 residues long. CDR3 DNA: TGTGCCAGCAGCCCCCGCGGCGGGAATGAGCAGTTCTTC. It codes for CASSPRGGNEQFF. Supplemented by reference TRBV11-3 and TRBJ2-1, the full variable domain reads EAGVVQSPRYKIIEKKQPVAFWCNPISGHNTLYWYLQNLGQGPELLIRYENEEAVDDSQLPKDRFSAERLKGVDSTLKIQPAELGDSAVYLCASSPRGGNEQFFGPGTRLTVL.

The V and J genes are TRBV10-1 and TRBJ1-1; TRBD1 might be the D (6 bases). The CDR3 spans 15 residues. V gave up 3 bases and J gave up 2 bases, with 13 bases separating them. The germline V gene has CDR1 WNHNN and CDR2 SYGVQD (reference sequence). CDR3 coding DNA: TGCGCCAGCAGTGATCCGAACAGGGTTAACACTGAAGCTTTCTTT. Encoded protein: CASSDPNRVNTEAFF.

This clone has just a few counts. This chain uses TRBV19 with TRBJ1-2, with D uncertain. Germline CDR1 LNHDA, CDR2 SQIVND (reference sequence). Trimming took 3 bases from V and 2 from J, leaving 13 bases between them. The CDR3 totals 15 residues. The CDR3 loop is CASSILGELNYGYTF. Here the CDR3 DNA reads TGTGCCAGTAGTATTCTGGGCGAGCTAAACTATGGCTACACCTTC.